A single sample is the source of the 11 T cell receptor beta chains below, sequenced in a study of spatial heterogeneity in lung cancer. Points from the study as a whole: For expanded intratumoral alpha and beta TCRs, counts tracked tumor mutation counts.

Time point: sample taken at primary tumor resection. The antigens these receptors bind are not known. TCRdb re-called the 5' RACE reads with MiXCR, one entry per CDR3 protein. The table has roughly 7,000 distinct CDR3 sequences, around an eighth seen once. Here the sequenced sample was lung tumor tissue, taken at surgery. Every receptor here comes from a male donor with early-stage non-small cell lung cancer.

Remarks on this clonotype: This beta chain appears as a stray read in a library generated for alpha chains; its size is not informative. The chain carries TRBV11-3 and TRBJ2-1; no definite D call. This CDR3 region has 12 residues. V was pared by 9 bases and J by 1 base, with 7 bases between. CDR1 and CDR2 (germline): SGHNT, YENEEA. The CDR3 DNA reads as TGTGCCAGTGGGGATTCCTACAATGAGCAGTTCTTC. Translating it yields CASGDSYNEQFF.

This clonotype was detected many times. Little can be read into the size of this beta chain, an off-target read in a library designed for alpha chains. The J gene is TRBJ1-4, the V gene TRBV6-6; the D is unclear. Trimming took 5 bases from V and 2 from J, leaving 18 bases between them. CDR3 size: 17 residues. Germline assignment: CDR1 MNHNY and CDR2 SVGAGI (reference sequence). Here the CDR3 reads CASSDVGSWTTNEKLFF. In DNA form, the CDR3 reads TGTGCCAGCAGTGACGTAGGGAGCTGGACGACTAATGAAAAACTGTTTTTT.

Turning to this clonotype: Since it is a stray read in a library aimed at alpha chains, this beta chain has a size that is not meaningful. The chain recombines TRBV5-1 with TRBJ1-1, with TRBD1 as a possible D gene (5 bases). Trimming took 0 bases from V and 10 from J, leaving 13 bases between them. This CDR3 contains 13 residues. From germline, CDR1 is SGHRS and CDR2 YFSETQ. In DNA form, the CDR3 reads TGCGCCAGCAGCTTGGGAGACAGTTCGGGAGCTTTCTTT. Translation: CASSLGDSSGAFF. Full variable domain (rest looked up from reference TRBV5-1 and TRBJ1-1): KAGVTQTPRYLIKTRGQQVTLSCSPISGHRSVSWYQQTPGQGLQFLFEYFSETQRNKGNFPGRFSGRQFSNSRSEMNVSTLELGDSALYLCASSLGDSSGAFFGQGTRLTVV.

This clonotype is labeled as medium-sized (0.01 to 0.1%). Being off target in a library aimed at alpha chains, this beta chain has a size of little meaning. V and J are TRBV10-3 and TRBJ2-7; 8 positions match TRBD1. CDR1 is ENHRY, CDR2 SYGVKD, per germline. The CDR3 is 13 amino acids. V lost 6 bases, J lost 3 bases, and 4 bases stayed unmatched. The CDR3, as DNA: TGTGCCATCAGACTAGGACAGGGCTACGAGCAGTACTTC. It is translated as CAIRLGQGYEQYF.

At least ten counts were recorded for this clonotype. The library was prepared for alpha chains; this beta chain is a stray read, so its frequency means little. The V and J genes are TRBV19 and TRBJ1-2; 8 bases align to TRBD1. The CDR3 contains 15 residues. Germline CDR1 reads LNHDA; CDR2 reads SQIVND (reference sequence). V lost 6 bases and J lost 5; bases outside the gene matches: 11. CDR3 in amino acids: CASSPQGAGIYGYTF. The DNA for the CDR3 is TGTGCCAGTAGCCCCCAGGGGGCAGGGATTTATGGCTACACCTTC. Based on the CDR3 plus reference TRBV19 and TRBJ1-2, the full variable domain is DGGITQSPKYLFRKEGQNVTLSCEQNLNHDAMYWYRQDPGQGLRLIYYSQIVNDFQKGDIAEGYSVSREKKESFPLTVTSAQKNPTAFYLCASSPQGAGIYGYTFGSGTRLTVV.

This clonotype was seen more than once but under ten times. The library was built for alpha chains, so this beta chain is an off-target read and its size means little. The rearrangement uses TRBV6-6 and TRBJ2-3; 10 nucleotides line up with TRBD1. V shed 8 bases and J 3 bases; nucleotides not matched to a gene: 11. This CDR3 comprises 16 residues. Germline assignment: CDR1 MNHNY and CDR2 SVGAGI (reference sequence). The CDR3, as DNA: TGTGCCAGCGCTAACCCTGACAGGGGGCGAACAGATACGCAGTATTTT. Protein sequence: CASANPDRGRTDTQYF.

Details on this clonotype: This beta chain is off target for a library built for alpha chains, so its abundance means little. This chain links TRBV5-1 with TRBJ2-7, with 8 bases lining up with TRBD2. Germline trimming cut 0 bases from V and 1 base from J; bases unmatched to any gene: 3. CDR1 and CDR2 (germline): SGHRS, YFSETQ. The CDR3 contains 15 residues. The CDR3 loop reads CASSLVGRGSYEQYF. The CDR3, as DNA: TGCGCCAGCAGCTTGGTCGGGAGGGGTTCCTACGAGCAGTACTTC.

About this clonotype: Little can be read into the size of this beta chain, an off-target read in a library designed for alpha chains. The genes are TRBV7-2 and TRBJ2-5, with D unresolved. Trimming shortened V by 3 bases and J by 1 base, and 6 bases separated the two germline ends. The CDR3 contains 13 residues. Germline loops: CDR1 SGHTA, CDR2 FQGNSA. In nucleotides, the CDR3 is TGTGCCAGCAGCTTGGCTCGCCAAGAGACCCAGTACTTC. This gives the protein CASSLARQETQYF.

In its sample, this clonotype ranks as medium-sized. This beta chain is a stray read from a library made for alpha chains; its abundance is not meaningful. The chain has TRBV20-1 and TRBJ2-1; 7 bases map to TRBD2. Germline lookup yields CDR1 DFQATT and CDR2 SNEGSKA (reference sequence). This CDR3 spans 14 amino acids. Trimming removed 3 bases from V and 5 bases from J; junction bases left unmatched: 7. The CDR3 DNA follows: TGCAGTGCTAGGGGTAGCGGGCCTAACAATGAGCAGTTCTTC. This codes for CSARGSGPNNEQFF.

Within the sample, this clonotype is medium-sized. This beta chain is a stray sequence in a library constructed for alpha chains; its clone size is not meaningful. V and J are TRBV6-2 or TRBV6-3 and TRBJ1-5; 10 positions match TRBD1. CDR1 is MNHEY and CDR2 is SVGEGT in the germline V gene. The CDR3 extends over 14 amino acids. V lost 5 bases, J lost 6 bases, and 4 bases stayed unmatched. The CDR3 DNA reads as TGTGCCAGCAGTCTGACAGGGGGCATTCAGCCCCAGCATTTT. Protein: CASSLTGGIQPQHF.

This clonotype was recorded at least ten times. The library was built for alpha chains, so this beta chain is an off-target read and its size means little. V is TRBV6-1 and J is TRBJ1-1; D not certain. The CDR3 sequence is 13 residues long. Germline CDR1 reads MNHNS; CDR2 reads SASEGT. V lost 0 bases, J lost 4 bases, and 6 bases lay in between. CDR3 sequence reads: CASSEAGVTEAFF. CDR3 bases: TGTGCCAGCAGTGAAGCCGGCGTCACTGAAGCTTTCTTT.